This record concerns one TCR beta chain sequence. Antigen unknown. At one boundary the junction diverges from the germline segment, which might be a read error. These data belong to a study of cytomegalovirus exposure and HLA in healthy donors. Here immunoSEQ multiplex PCR was the method, and the copy in TCRdb shows in-frame clones only, minus some. The profile shows approximately 180,000 clones, about 84% of them singletons. Regarding the study as a whole: Under in vitro conditions, a few CMV-associated chains were confirmed as specific for CMV antigens. Published work reported that the classifier diagnosed cytomegalovirus status with high specificity and sensitivity.

The germline CDR1 and CDR2 sequences are KGHSH and LQKENI. The CDR3 is made up of 15 amino acids. The sample taken for sequencing was PBMCs. The J gene is TRBJ2-1, the V gene TRBV18, with TRBD1 matching over 8 bases. The sequence was collected from a woman aged 18-35 years in good health and CMV-seronegative. The CDR3 loop reads CASPPDRGSYNEQFF. The CDR3 DNA sequence: TGTGCCAGCCCACCCGACAGGGGCAGTTACAATGAGCAGTTCTTC.